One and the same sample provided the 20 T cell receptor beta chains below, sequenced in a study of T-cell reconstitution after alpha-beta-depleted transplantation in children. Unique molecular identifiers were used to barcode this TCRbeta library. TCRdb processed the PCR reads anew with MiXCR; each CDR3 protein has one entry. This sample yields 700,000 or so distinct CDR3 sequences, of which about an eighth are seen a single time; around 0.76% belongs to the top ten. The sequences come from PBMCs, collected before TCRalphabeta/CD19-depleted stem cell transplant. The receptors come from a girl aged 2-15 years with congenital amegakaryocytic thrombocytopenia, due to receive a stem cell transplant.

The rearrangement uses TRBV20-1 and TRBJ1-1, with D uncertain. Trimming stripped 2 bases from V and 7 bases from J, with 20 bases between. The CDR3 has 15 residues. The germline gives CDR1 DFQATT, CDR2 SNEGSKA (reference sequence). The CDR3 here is CSARRPHGMDGEAFF. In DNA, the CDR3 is TGCAGTGCTAGACGGCCGCACGGAATGGACGGTGAAGCTTTCTTT.

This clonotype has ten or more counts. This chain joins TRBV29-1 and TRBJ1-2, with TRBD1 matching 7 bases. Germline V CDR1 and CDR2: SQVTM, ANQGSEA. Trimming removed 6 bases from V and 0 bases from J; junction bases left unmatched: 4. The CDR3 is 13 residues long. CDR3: CSVATGANYGYTF. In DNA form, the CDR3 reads TGCAGCGTCGCCACAGGGGCTAACTATGGCTACACCTTC.

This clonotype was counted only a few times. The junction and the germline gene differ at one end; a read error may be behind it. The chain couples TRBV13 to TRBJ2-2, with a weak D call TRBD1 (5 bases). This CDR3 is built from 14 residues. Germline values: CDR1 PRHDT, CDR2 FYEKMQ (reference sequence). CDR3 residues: CASSVGQNTGELFF. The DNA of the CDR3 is TGTGCCAGCAGCGTAGGACAAAACACCGGGGAGCTGTTTTTT.

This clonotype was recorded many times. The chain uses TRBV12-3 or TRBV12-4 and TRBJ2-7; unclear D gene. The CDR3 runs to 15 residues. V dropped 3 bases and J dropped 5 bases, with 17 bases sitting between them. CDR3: CASSLTKSHTDEQYF. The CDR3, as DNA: TGTGCCAGCAGTTTGACCAAAAGCCACACCGACGAGCAGTACTTC.

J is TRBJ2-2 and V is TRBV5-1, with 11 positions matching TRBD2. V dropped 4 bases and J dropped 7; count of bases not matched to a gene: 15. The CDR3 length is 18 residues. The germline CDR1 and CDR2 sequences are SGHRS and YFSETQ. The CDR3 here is CASSPRPSGLAVHGELFF. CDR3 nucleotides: TGCGCCAGCAGCCCGCGCCCCTCGGGACTAGCGGTACACGGGGAGCTGTTTTTT.

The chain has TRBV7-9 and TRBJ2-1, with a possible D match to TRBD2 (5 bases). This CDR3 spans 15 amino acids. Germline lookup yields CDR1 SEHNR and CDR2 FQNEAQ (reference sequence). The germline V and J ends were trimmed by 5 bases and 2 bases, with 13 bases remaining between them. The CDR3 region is CASSEKAATYNEQFF. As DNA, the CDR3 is TGTGCCAGCAGCGAAAAAGCGGCCACCTACAATGAGCAGTTCTTC.

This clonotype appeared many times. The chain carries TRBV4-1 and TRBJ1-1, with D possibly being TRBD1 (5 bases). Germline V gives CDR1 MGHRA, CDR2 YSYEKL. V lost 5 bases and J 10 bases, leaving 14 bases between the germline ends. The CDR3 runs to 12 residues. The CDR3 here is CASSSGPFRAFF. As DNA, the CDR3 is TGCGCCAGCAGCTCGGGACCCTTTCGAGCTTTCTTT.

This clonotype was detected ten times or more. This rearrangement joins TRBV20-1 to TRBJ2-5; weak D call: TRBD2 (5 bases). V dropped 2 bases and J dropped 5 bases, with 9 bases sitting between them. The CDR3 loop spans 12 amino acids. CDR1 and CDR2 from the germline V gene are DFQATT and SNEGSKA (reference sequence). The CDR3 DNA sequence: TGCAGTGCTAGAACCGGGGAGGAGACCCAGTACTTC. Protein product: CSARTGEETQYF.

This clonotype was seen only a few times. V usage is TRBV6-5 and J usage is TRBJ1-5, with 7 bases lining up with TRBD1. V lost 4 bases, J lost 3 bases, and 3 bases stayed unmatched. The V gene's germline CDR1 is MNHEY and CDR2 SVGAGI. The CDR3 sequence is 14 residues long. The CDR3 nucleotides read TGTGCCAGCAGTTGGGACAGCCTCAATCAGCCCCAGCATTTT. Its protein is CASSWDSLNQPQHF.

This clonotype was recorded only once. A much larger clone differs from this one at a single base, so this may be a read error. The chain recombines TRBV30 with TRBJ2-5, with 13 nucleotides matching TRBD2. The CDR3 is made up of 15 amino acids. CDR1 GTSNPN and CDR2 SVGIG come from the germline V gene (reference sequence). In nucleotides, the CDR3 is TGTGCCTGGAGCACCGGACTAGCGGGAGAGGAGACCCAGTCCTTC. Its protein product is CAWSTGLAGEETQSF.

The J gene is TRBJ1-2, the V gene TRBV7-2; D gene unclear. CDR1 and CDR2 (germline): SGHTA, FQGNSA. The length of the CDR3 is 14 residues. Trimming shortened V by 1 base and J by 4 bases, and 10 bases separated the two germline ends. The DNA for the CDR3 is TGTGCCAGCAGCTTAGTTACGGATGTCTATGGCTACACCTTC. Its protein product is CASSLVTDVYGYTF.

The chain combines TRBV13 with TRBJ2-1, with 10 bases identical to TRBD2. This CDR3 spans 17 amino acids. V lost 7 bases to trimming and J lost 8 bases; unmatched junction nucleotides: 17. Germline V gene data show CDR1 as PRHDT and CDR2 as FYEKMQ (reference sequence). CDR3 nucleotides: TGTGCCAGCACCTCAACCCTCCTAGCGGGAGTGGGCTATGAGCAGTTCTTC. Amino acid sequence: CASTSTLLAGVGYEQFF.

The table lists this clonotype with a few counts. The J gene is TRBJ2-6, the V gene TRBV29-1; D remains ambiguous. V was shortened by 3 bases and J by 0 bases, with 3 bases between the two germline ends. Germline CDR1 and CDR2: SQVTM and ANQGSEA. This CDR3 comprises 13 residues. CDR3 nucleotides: TGCAGCGTTGAGGTCTCTGGGGCCAACGTCCTGACTTTC. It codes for CSVEVSGANVLTF. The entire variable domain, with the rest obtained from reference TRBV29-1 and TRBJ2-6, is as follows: SAVISQKPSRDICQRGTSLTIQCQVDSQVTMMFWYRQQPGQSLTLIATANQGSEATYESGFVIDKFPISRPNLTFSTLTVSNMSPEDSSIYLCSVEVSGANVLTFGAGSRLTVL.

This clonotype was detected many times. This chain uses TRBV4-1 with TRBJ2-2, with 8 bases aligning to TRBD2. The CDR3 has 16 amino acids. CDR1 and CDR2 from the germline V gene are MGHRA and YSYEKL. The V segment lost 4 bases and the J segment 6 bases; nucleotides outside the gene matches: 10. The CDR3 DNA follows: TGCGCCAGCAGCCTCAATCCGGGACTAGGCGCCGGGGAGCTGTTTTTT. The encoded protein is CASSLNPGLGAGELFF.

The CDR3 region has the DNA TGTGCCAGCAGTTTATGGCCCCTAGGGAGCAATCAGCCCCAGCATTTT. This codes for CASSLWPLGSNQPQHF. The chain has TRBV28 and TRBJ1-5, with D hard to call. With 0 bases removed from V and 1 base from J, the gap between germline ends came to 10 bases. The CDR3 loop spans 16 amino acids. Germline CDR1 and CDR2: MDHEN and SYDVKM.

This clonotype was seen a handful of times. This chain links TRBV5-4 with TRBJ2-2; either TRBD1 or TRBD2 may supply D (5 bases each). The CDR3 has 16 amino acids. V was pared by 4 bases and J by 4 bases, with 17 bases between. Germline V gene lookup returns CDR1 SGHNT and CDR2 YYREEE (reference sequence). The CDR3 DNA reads TGTGCCAGCAGCATATCCGGGACGGGCACCACCGGGGAGCTGTTTTTT. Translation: CASSISGTGTTGELFF.

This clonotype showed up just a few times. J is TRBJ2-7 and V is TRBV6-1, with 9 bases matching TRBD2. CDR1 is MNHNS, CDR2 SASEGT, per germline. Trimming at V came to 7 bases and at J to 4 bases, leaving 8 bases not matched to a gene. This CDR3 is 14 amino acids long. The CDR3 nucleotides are TGTGCCAGCACGGTATTAGCGGGAGTATACGAGCAGTACTTC. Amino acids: CASTVLAGVYEQYF.

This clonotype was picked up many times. The CDR3 region is CASARAYEQYF. The CDR3 DNA sequence: TGTGCCAGCGCCAGGGCTTACGAGCAGTACTTC. This sequence joins TRBV6-2 or TRBV6-3 and TRBJ2-7; D may be TRBD1 (5 bases). The V and J ends lost 8 bases and 4 bases respectively, with 9 bases between them. This CDR3 region has 11 residues. Per the germline V gene, CDR1 is MNHEY and CDR2 is SVGEGT.

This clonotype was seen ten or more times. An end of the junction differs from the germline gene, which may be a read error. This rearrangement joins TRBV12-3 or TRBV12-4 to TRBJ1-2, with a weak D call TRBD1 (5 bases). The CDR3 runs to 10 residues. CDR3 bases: TGTGCCAGCAGTTTATCGGGACTGCACTTC. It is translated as CASSLSGLHF.

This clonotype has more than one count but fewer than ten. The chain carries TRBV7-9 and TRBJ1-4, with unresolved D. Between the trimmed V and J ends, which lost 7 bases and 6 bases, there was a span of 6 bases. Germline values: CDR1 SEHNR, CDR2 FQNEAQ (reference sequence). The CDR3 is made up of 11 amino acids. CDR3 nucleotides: TGTGCCAGCACCTCAGATGAAAAACTGTTTTTT. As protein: CASTSDEKLFF.